This record covers a single T cell receptor (beta chain). In the original processing: Reference gene primer amplification yielded estimated nucleated cell counts. The method was immunoSEQ multiplex PCR; TCRdb's version includes in-frame clones alone and lacks a portion of them. V, J and clone size are taken as reported in that table, and D and trimming were inferred from the DNA itself. Of 100,000 to 150,000 clones listed, around 83% are singletons. The sample is drawn from a study of blood T cell repertoires in COVID-19. Turning to the study itself: Donors in the United States, Italy and Spain gave samples during acute or convalescent COVID-19. PBMCs, B-cell-depleted T cells, or T cells provided the cDNA or gDNA that made up the material.

The CDR3 contains 16 residues. Between the trimmed V and J ends, which lost 0 bases and 2 bases, there was a span of 14 bases. The germline V gene encodes CDR1 SGDLS and CDR2 YYNGEE. Sequencing was done on a sample of peripheral blood. The V and J genes are TRBV9 and TRBJ1-2; D is unresolved. The sequence came from a man at least 80 years old with active or convalescent COVID-19. In DNA, the CDR3 is TGTGCCAGCAGCGTAGTGGCAAAACCATTCAACTATGGCTACACCTTC. It codes for CASSVVAKPFNYGYTF.